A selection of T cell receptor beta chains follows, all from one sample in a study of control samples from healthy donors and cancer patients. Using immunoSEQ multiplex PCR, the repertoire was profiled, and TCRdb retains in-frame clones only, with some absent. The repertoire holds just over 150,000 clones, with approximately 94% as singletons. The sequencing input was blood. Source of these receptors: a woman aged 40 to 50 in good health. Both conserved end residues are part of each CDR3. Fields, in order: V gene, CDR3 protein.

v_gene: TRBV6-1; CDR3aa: CASSEGAGNQPQHF
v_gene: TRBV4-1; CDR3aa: CASSLTGSPSPEKLFF
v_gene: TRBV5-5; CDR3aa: CASSLVDEQYF
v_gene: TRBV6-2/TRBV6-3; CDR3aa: CASSPLKSPLHF
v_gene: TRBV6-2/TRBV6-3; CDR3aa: CASSYEMVQETAAEEQYF
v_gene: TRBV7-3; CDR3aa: CASRPGQRTNEKLFF
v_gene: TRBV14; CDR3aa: CASSQDLGTEAFF
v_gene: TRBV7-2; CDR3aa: CASSGAGYQPQHF
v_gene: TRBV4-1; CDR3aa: CASSQLLMADTQYF
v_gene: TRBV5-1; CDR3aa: CASSLGAGRNEKLFF
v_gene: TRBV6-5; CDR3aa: CGTGNSGGNTIYF
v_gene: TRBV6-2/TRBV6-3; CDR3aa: CASSPPHTTGTKNIQYF
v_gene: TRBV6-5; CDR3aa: CASSYSLPLGGEKLFF
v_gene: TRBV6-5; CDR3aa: CASNPGQGGKNIQYF
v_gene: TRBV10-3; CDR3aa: CAISAPPGPAVEQYF
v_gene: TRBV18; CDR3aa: CASSPGRNYEQYF
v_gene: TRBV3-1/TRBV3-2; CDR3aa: CASSQGTGQNEQFF
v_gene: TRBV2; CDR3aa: CASSLDGYEQYF